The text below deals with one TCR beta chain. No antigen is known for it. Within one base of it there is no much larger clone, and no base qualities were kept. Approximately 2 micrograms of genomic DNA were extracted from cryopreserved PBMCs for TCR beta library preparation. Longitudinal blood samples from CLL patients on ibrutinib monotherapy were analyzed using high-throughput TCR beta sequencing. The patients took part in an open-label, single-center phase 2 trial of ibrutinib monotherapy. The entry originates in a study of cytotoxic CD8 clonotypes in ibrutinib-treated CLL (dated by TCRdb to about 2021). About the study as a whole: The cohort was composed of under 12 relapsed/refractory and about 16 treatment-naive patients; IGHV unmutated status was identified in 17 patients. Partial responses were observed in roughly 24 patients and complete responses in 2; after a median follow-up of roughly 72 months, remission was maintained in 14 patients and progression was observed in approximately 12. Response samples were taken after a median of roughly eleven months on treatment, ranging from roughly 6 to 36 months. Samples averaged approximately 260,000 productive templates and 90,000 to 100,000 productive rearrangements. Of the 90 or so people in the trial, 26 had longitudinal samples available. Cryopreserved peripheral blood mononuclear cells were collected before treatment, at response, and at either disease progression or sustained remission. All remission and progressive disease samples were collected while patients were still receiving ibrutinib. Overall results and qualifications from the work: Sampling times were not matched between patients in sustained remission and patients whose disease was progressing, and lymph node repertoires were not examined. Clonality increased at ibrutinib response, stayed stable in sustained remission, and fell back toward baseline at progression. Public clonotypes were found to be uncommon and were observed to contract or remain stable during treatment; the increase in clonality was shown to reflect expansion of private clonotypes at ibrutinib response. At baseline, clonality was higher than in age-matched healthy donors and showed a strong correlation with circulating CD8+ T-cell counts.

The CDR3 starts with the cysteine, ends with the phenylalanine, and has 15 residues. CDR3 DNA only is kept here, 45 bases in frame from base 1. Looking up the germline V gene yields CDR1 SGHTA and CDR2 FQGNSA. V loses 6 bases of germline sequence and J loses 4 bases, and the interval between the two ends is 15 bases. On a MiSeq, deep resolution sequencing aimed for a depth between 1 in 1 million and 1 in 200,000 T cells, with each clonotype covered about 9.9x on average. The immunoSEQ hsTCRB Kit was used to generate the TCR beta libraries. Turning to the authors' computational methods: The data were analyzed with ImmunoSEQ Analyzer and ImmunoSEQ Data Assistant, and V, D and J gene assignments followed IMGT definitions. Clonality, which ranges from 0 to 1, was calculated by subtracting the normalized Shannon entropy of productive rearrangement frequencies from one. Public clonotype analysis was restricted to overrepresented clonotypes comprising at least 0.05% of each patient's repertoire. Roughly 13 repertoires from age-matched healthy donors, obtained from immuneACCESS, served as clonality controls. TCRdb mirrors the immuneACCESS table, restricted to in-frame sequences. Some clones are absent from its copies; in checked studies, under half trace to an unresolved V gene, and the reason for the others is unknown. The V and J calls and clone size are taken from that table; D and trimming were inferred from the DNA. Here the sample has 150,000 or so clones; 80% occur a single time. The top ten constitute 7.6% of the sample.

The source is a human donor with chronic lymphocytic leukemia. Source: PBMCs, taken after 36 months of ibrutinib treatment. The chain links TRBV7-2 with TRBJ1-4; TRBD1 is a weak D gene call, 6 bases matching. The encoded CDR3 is CASSPTGPHNEKLFF. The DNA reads TGTGCCAGCAGTCCAACAGGGCCCCATAATGAAAAACTGTTTTTT.